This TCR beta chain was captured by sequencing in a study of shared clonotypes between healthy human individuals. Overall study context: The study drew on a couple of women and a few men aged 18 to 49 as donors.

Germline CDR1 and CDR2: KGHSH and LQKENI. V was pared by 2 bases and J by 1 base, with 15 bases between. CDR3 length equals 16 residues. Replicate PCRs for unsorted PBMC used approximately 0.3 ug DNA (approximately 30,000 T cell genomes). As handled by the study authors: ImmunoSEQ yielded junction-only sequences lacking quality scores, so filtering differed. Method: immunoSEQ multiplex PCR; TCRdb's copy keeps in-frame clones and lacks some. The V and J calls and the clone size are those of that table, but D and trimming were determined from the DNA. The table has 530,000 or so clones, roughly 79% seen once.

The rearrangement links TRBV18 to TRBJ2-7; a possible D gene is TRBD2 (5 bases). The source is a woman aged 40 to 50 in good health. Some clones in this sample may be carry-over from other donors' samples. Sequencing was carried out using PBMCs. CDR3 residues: CASSPYGVTVSYEQYF. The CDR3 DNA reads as TGTGCCAGCTCACCATACGGGGTCACCGTTTCCTACGAGCAGTACTTC.